The sequence of this TCR beta chain was determined in a study of blood T cell repertoires in COVID-19. V gave up 4 bases and J gave up 7 bases; unmatched junction bases: 9. Germline loops: CDR1 SGHRS, CDR2 YFSETQ. The CDR3 covers 14 residues. Original analysis: Nucleated cell counts were estimated from reference gene primer amplification. Profiled with immunoSEQ multiplex PCR; TCRdb holds only in-frame clones, not every one. V and J calls and clone size come straight from that table; D and trimming were deduced from the DNA. The repertoire includes around 450,000 clones, less than 95% of them detected once, and about 0.6% sits in the top ten. Participants were aged roughly 18 to 95 years, lived in 24 US areas, and enrolled virtually. Participants' own reports of clinical history determined their cohort assignment.

The chain joins TRBV5-1 to TRBJ1-2, with 8 bases identical to TRBD1. This TCR was sampled from a man aged 18 to 29 who had recovered from COVID-19. The sample comprised PBMCs or T cells enriched from blood (not recorded which). The chain's CDR3 is CASSQTTGDGGYTF. The CDR3 DNA reads TGCGCCAGCAGCCAAACGACAGGGGACGGTGGCTACACCTTC.